This T cell receptor beta chain was sequenced for a study of blood T cell dynamics during melanoma immunotherapy. Study-level background: Metastatic melanoma patients received first-line pembrolizumab or nivolumab plus ipilimumab.

Using immunoSEQ multiplex PCR, the repertoire was profiled, and TCRdb retains in-frame clones only, with some absent. The table lists about 11,000 clones, roughly nine tenths of them singletons, with 24% in the top ten. This clone appeared once. The target antigen is unknown. The germline CDR1 and CDR2 sequences are MNHNY and SVGAGI (reference sequence). Trimming removed 3 bases from V and 4 bases from J, with 17 bases in between. This CDR3 has 16 residues. Time point given: week 3, after first cycle of checkpoint inhibitor. Response was assessed by RECIST 1.1 at 12 weeks, except a couple of rapid progressors. General study points: Clones driving repertoire changes may be melanoma-specific or general immune activation.

The chain couples TRBV6-6 to TRBJ2-3; a weak D match, TRBD2 (6 bases). The specimen comprised blood, sampled from a patient treated with checkpoint blockade. The TCR originated in a human donor with melanoma. CDR3 in amino acids: CASSYGASARPDTQYF. The CDR3 DNA is TGTGCCAGCAGTTATGGGGCTAGCGCCCGGCCAGATACGCAGTATTTT.